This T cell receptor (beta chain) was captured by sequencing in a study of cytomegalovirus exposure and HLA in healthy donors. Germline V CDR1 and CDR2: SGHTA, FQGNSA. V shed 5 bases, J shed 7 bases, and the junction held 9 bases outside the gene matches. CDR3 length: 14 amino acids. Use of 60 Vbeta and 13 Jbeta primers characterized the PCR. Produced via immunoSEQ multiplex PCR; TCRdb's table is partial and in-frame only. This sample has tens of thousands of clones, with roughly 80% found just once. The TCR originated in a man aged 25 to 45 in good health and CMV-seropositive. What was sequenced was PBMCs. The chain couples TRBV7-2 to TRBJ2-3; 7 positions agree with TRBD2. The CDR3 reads CASSGAGVMNTQYF. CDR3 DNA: TGTGCCAGCAGCGGGGCGGGGGTTATGAATACGCAGTATTTT.